A selection of T cell receptor beta chains follows, all from one sample in a study of regulatory T cells in long-lasting Graves disease. A single record per CDR3 protein comes from TCRdb applying MiXCR to the multiplex PCR reads. The table records over 500,000 distinct CDR3 sequences, under 20% of them present only once. The same data also went into a second study, on T cells in Graves' hyperthyroidism and ophthalmopathy.

Sample: peripheral blood mononuclear cells (PBMCs), taken at new diagnosis, from a patient treated with antithyroid drugs. The receptors here all came from a woman aged 25 to 45 with Graves disease. The CDR3 runs from the conserved cysteine through the conserved F or W. A D gene is named only where the DNA matches it firmly. Clone size is shown for a subset of rows, as once, few, many or a class of expanded clone.

few	TRBJ2-3	TRBV6-1	TRBD2	TGTGCCAGCATGGGGGAACTTAGCGGGAGGAGGTCAGATACGCAGTATTTT	CASMGELSGRRSDTQYF
many	TRBJ2-1	TRBV12-3/TRBV12-4	NA	TGTGCCAGCAGTTTTTTTAATGAGCAGTTCTTC	CASSFFNEQFF
many	TRBJ2-7	TRBV27	NA	TGTGCCAGCAGTTTAGGGGGCAGTCCCTACGAGCAGTACTTC	CASSLGGSPYEQYF
few	TRBJ2-1	TRBV28	TRBD1	TGTGCCGGCAGCTACGAGGGCAGGGGGCGCTGGGGTGAGCAGTTCTTC	CAGSYEGRGRWGEQFF
NA	TRBJ2-1	TRBV20-1	NA	TGCAGTGCTAGTACTACCTTAAATGAGCAGTTCTTC	CSASTTLNEQFF
many	TRBJ1-2	TRBV6-9	NA	TGTGCCAGCGGTTACGACCGCATCCCTCTCTATGGCTACACCTTC	CASGYDRIPLYGYTF
NA	TRBJ2-7	TRBV18	TRBD2	TGTGCCAGCTCACCCGGGACTAGCGGGTTGGGCGAGCAGTACTTC	CASSPGTSGLGEQYF
few	TRBJ1-5	TRBV20-1	NA	TGCAGTGTATCCACGAGGGGGGCTAGCAATCAGCCCCAGCATTTT	CSVSTRGASNQPQHF
many	TRBJ2-7	TRBV28	NA	TGTGCCAGCAGTTTACGAAGTCGGGATTACACCGAGCAGTACTTC	CASSLRSRDYTEQYF
many	TRBJ2-5	TRBV3-1	NA	TGTGCCAGCAGCCAATTCTTTGTCGAGACCCAGTACTTC	CASSQFFVETQYF
NA	TRBJ2-1	TRBV14	TRBD2	TGTGCCAGCAGCGAACTAGCGGCCAATGAGCAGTTCTTC	CASSELAANEQFF
many	TRBJ2-7	TRBV6-5	TRBD2	TGTGCCAGCAGTTGGGGACTAGCGGGAGAGTCTTTCCACGAGCAGTACTTC	CASSWGLAGESFHEQYF
many	TRBJ1-2	TRBV19	NA	TGTGCCAGTAGACAGAACTATGGCTACACCTTC	CASRQNYGYTF
many	TRBJ2-3	TRBV7-3	TRBD2	TGTGCCAGCTCAGGCGGGACTAGCGGGGAGACGCAGTATTTT	CASSGGTSGETQYF
NA	TRBJ2-2	TRBV12-3/TRBV12-4	NA	TGTGCCGGCAGTTTAATCGGTACCTCCCACACCGGGGAGCTGTTTTTT	CAGSLIGTSHTGELFF
few	TRBJ2-7	TRBV25-1	NA	TGTGCCAGCAGTGGCCACGGCTACGAGCAGTACTTC	CASSGHGYEQYF
many	TRBJ2-7	TRBV6-5	NA	TGTGCCAGCAGTTTGAAGGGGACAAGCTCCTACGAGCAGTACTTC	CASSLKGTSSYEQYF
NA	TRBJ2-1	TRBV4-1	NA	TGCGCCAGCAGCCAAGGACAGCCCTACAATGAGCAGTTCTTC	CASSQGQPYNEQFF
NA	TRBJ2-1	TRBV3-1	NA	TGTGCCAGCAGCGGGGGGCTAGCACGTAATGAGCAGTTCTTC	CASSGGLARNEQFF
few	TRBJ2-5	TRBV20-1	NA	TGCAGTGCTAGAGTGGCAGGAAAAGAGACCCAGTACTTC	CSARVAGKETQYF
NA	TRBJ1-6	TRBV27	NA	TGTGCCAGCCATGGGGGTTTCTATAATTCACCCCTCCACTTT	CASHGGFYNSPLHF
many	TRBJ2-3	TRBV27	NA	TGTGCCAGCAGTTTATCCCGATCTACAGATACGCAGTATTTT	CASSLSRSTDTQYF
NA	TRBJ2-3	TRBV19	TRBD2	TGTGCCAGTATGCGAAGCGGGAGCAATGGAGATACGCAGTATTTT	CASMRSGSNGDTQYF
few	TRBJ1-5	TRBV6-5	NA	TGTGCCAGCAGTTACCTCCAGGGAAGTCAGCCCCAGCATTTT	CASSYLQGSQPQHF
many	TRBJ2-2	TRBV2	NA	TGTGCCAGCAGTGCAATGGGTCTCCCGAACACCGGGGAGCTGTTTTTT	CASSAMGLPNTGELFF
NA	TRBJ2-7	TRBV6-6	TRBD1	TGTGCCAGCAGTTACTCGGCAGGGGGCGTCTACGAGCAGTACTTC	CASSYSAGGVYEQYF
few	TRBJ1-2	TRBV13	TRBD1	TGTGCCAGCAGCACCACTGACAGGGTTAACTATGGCTACACCTTC	CASSTTDRVNYGYTF
few	TRBJ2-5	TRBV2	NA	TGTGCCAGCAGTTACTCAGAGGGTGGACAGACCCAGTACTTC	CASSYSEGGQTQYF
NA	TRBJ2-7	TRBV5-1	TRBD1	TGCGCCAGCAGCTTTACAGGGGAGTACTACGAGCAGTACTTC	CASSFTGEYYEQYF
NA	TRBJ1-1	TRBV5-5	NA	TGTGCCAGCAGCTTGAACAGACTGAACGCTGAAGCTTTCTTT	CASSLNRLNAEAFF